The T cell receptor beta chain under discussion was sequenced for a study of T cells in women clearing cervical HPV infection. Study information: With HLA typing for only a few women, HLA confounding remains possible.

Clones were read by immunoSEQ multiplex PCR, and TCRdb kept only the in-frame ones, dropping some. Here the sample table reports about 30,000 clones. The sample taken for sequencing was blood buffy coat. This receptor was taken from a woman between 18 and 70 years old with a cervical HPV16 infection that either progressed to CIN3+ or cleared (not recorded which).

Partial CDR3 DNA: TGTGCCAGCAGTGAAGCTCTTACTAGCGGGATCAGCTCCTACGAG. This translates into CASSEALTSGISSYE. The full CDR3 reads CASSEALTSGISSYEQYF. The chain has TRBV6-1 and TRBJ2-7, with 10 bases matching TRBD2. The read falls 3 residues short of the CDR3 end, and the missing part is taken from the germline J gene. CDR1 is MNHNS, CDR2 SASEGT, per germline. Trimming removed 0 bases from V and 0 bases from J; junction bases left unmatched: 8. The CDR3 spans 18 residues.